This entry is about one T cell receptor beta chain. Sequencing used immunoSEQ multiplex PCR; TCRdb keeps in-frame clones, though not all of them. The table includes roughly 40,000 clones, approximately 94% detected once. The data stem from a study of T cell changes during pregnancy in multiple sclerosis. The CDR3 has 13 residues. Germline loops: CDR1 SGHRS, CDR2 YFSETQ. Trimming left V 2 bases short and J 0 bases short, with 3 bases between. Material: peripheral blood, obtained before pregnancy. This rearrangement joins TRBV5-1 to TRBJ1-5; D uncertain. The receptor was derived from a female donor with multiple sclerosis, enrolled in a pregnancy study. CDR3 loop: CASSFNSNQPQHF. The CDR3 coding sequence is TGCGCCAGCAGCTTTAATAGCAATCAGCCCCAGCATTTT.